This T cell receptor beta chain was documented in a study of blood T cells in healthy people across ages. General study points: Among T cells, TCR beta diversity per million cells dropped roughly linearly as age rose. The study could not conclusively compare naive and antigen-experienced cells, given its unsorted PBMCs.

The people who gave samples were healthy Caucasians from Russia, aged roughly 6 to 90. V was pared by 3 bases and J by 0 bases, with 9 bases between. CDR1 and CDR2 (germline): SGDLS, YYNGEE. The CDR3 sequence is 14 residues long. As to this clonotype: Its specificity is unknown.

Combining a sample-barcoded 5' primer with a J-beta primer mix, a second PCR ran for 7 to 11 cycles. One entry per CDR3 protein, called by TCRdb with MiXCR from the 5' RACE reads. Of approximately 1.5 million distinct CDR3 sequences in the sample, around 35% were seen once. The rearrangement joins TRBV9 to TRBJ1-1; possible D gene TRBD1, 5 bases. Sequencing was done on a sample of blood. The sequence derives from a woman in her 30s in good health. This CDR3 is CASSAQTVNTEAFF. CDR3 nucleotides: TGTGCCAGCAGCGCTCAGACAGTGAACACTGAAGCTTTCTTT. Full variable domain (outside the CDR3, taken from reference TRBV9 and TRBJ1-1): DSGVTQTPKHLITATGQRVTLRCSPRSGDLSVYWYQQSLDQGLQFLIQYYNGEERAKGNILERFSAQQFPDLHSELNLSSLELGDSALYFCASSAQTVNTEAFFGQGTRLTVV.